These T cell receptor beta chains were read from a single sample in a study of beta chain features in type 1 diabetes. Libraries were prepared by immunoSEQ multiplex PCR; TCRdb keeps only in-frame clonotypes and omits some of them. The data contain approximately 360,000 clones, roughly 12% of them seen just once; the ten biggest clones take up over 0.008%. The sequencing sample was made of naive CD4+ T cells from blood. Receptor source: a woman aged 18-35 years with type 1 diabetes. CDR3s include the opening cysteine and the closing phenylalanine or tryptophan.

j_call,v_call,cdr3_aa
TRBJ2-1,TRBV25-1,CASSELTSGYNEQFF
TRBJ2-2,TRBV13,CASSLSTVGELFF
TRBJ2-2,TRBV27,CASSLSTGTENTGELFF
TRBJ2-7,TRBV30,CAWRTYDEQYF
TRBJ2-2,TRBV5-1,CASSLVQGSTGELFF
TRBJ2-7,TRBV5-4,CASSLGPEPPGLEQYF
TRBJ1-4,TRBV9,CASSVDDLAEKLFF
TRBJ1-1,TRBV29-1,CSVSPRGEYTEAFF
TRBJ2-7,TRBV7-3,CASSVGVGQGEQYF
TRBJ1-6,TRBV5-6,CASGLGQGSSPLHF
TRBJ1-5,TRBV6-6,CASSGQVDQPQHF
TRBJ2-6,TRBV29-1,CSVGGRGYSGANVLTF
TRBJ2-3,TRBV7-2,CASSRQPPDTQYF
TRBJ1-5,TRBV30,CAWSGGRGNQPQHF
TRBJ2-7,TRBV6-6,CASSQARHPYEQYF
TRBJ2-3,TRBV19,CASSSPGADTQYF
TRBJ2-3,TRBV27,CASRTHLGDTQYF
TRBJ2-7,TRBV25-1,CASSESQVLLDEQYF
TRBJ1-2,TRBV5-1,CASSPRGQTYYGYTF
TRBJ2-6,TRBV5-4,CASSLGARLFSGANVLTF
TRBJ2-1,TRBV28,CASTRLANNEQFF
TRBJ2-5,TRBV2,CASSRDSRQETQYF
TRBJ2-3,TRBV5-1,CASSLGGTDTQYF
TRBJ2-7,TRBV11-2,CASSTLPGRGEQYF
TRBJ1-5,TRBV21-1,CASDTPMGTGNQPQHF
TRBJ2-7,TRBV4-2,CASRPGSSYEQYF
TRBJ2-1,TRBV7-9,CASSSTRLAGVPFF
TRBJ2-1,TRBV7-9,CASSGTVWLAESYNEQFF
TRBJ1-6,TRBV5-1,CASSLGQGAGVSNSPLHF
TRBJ2-7,TRBV7-6,CASSPQRAQSWQYF
TRBJ2-7,TRBV7-2,CASSPGQGTEQYF
TRBJ2-5,TRBV5-1,CASSPGQGAYPGETQYF
TRBJ2-5,TRBV4-1,CASSQVGQGAGTQYF
TRBJ2-7,TRBV2,CASSEGLAGSYEQYF
TRBJ1-1,TRBV5-6,CASSQTGSTEAFF
TRBJ2-6,TRBV7-2,CASSPRGGRSLSGANVLTF
TRBJ1-5,TRBV15,CATSRLSHRVSNQPQHF
TRBJ2-6,TRBV4-3,CASSQSQAAGANVLTF
TRBJ2-3,TRBV14,CASSQDWTGDTQYF
TRBJ1-1,TRBV15,CATGGVNTEAFF
TRBJ2-1,TRBV6-1,CASSARTSGSGEQFF
TRBJ1-5,TRBV30,CAWSRGDQPQHF
TRBJ1-2,TRBV30,CAFTPLGYTF
TRBJ2-7,TRBV5-4,CASSLAQGAYEQYF
TRBJ2-3,TRBV13,CASSLQGAQYF
TRBJ2-7,TRBV7-9,CASRILGGEQYF
TRBJ2-5,TRBV7-9,CASSVGTGAETQYF
TRBJ2-1,TRBV5-4,CASSRGTSGGLYNEQFF
TRBJ2-1,TRBV7-2,CASSLYRGEQFF
TRBJ2-5,TRBV10-3,CAISDRGPTQYF
TRBJ2-7,TRBV7-2,CASSPGFYEQYF
TRBJ2-5,TRBV7-3,CASSQAGSVGETQYF
TRBJ2-4,TRBV27,CASSTTGTGRNIQYF
TRBJ1-3,TRBV21-1,CASSHLGSSGNTIYF
TRBJ1-2,TRBV7-2,CASSHIGGGHYGYTF
TRBJ1-1,TRBV7-2,CASSLAGGNTEAFF
TRBJ2-7,TRBV28,CASSTPGGRNEQYF
TRBJ2-7,TRBV29-1,CSVVAGTGGAYF
TRBJ1-1,TRBV25-1,CASSEAGGAFF